This T cell receptor (beta chain) stems from a study of cytomegalovirus exposure and HLA in healthy donors. The study, taken as a whole, reports: Reports showed the classifier diagnosing cytomegalovirus status with high specificity and sensitivity.

Only in-frame clones appear in the TCRdb table, and some are missing; sequencing was by immunoSEQ multiplex PCR. The sample holds about 180,000 clones, roughly 86% seen once. Details on this clone: Its antigen is still unknown.

The CDR3 has 12 residues. V was clipped by 6 bases and J by 5 bases, with 7 bases between them. Per the germline V gene, CDR1 is MGHDK and CDR2 is SYGVNS. Specimen: PBMCs. This receptor was taken from a man between 18 and 35 years old in good health and CMV-seropositive. The J gene is TRBJ1-4, the V gene TRBV25-1, with TRBD1 as a possible D gene (6 bases). The CDR3 protein is CASSRGNEKLFF. As DNA, the CDR3 is TGTGCCAGCAGCAGGGGAAATGAAAAACTGTTTTTT.